This TCR beta chain was recovered during a study of blood T cell repertoires in COVID-19 (dated by TCRdb to between 2020 and 2021). At the level of the whole study: Collaborator samples came from the United States, Italy and Spain and covered acute and convalescent phases of COVID-19. The material from the prospective study consisted of cDNA or gDNA derived from T cells, B-cell-depleted T cells, or PBMCs. Subjects who had been exposed to COVID-19, were actively infected with it, or had recovered from it provided the deeply sampled blood TCRbeta repertoires that made up the dataset. The repertoires were released in a freely available public database meant as a resource for research on the immune response to SARS-CoV-2. The samples were drawn from the first 160 participants of the ongoing ImmuneRACE study and from 1,254 subjects provided by 6 global collaborators. Sample metadata almost always included a de-identified subject ID, COVID-19 status, age in years and sex. Where HLA class I and class II types were available, the types were taken from metadata supplied by the sample provider, not from assay-based typing. General findings and caveats noted by the study authors: The quantity of clinical and demographic metadata differed by source and by participant and was supplied without curation.

V trim: 4 bases; J trim: 2 bases; unmatched bases: 12. Measured from the cysteine to the phenylalanine, the CDR3 is 17 residues long. Just the 51-base CDR3 DNA is kept, in frame starting at base 1. The CDR1 and CDR2 encoded by the germline V gene are SGHVS and FNYEAQ. Each collaborating institution followed its own protocols to collect whole blood in K2EDTA tubes. For TCRbeta analysis, collaborators shipped samples as frozen whole blood, isolated PBMCs, or DNA extracted from either of those sample types. A remark on this clone: The antigen it binds to is not known. Per-nucleotide qualities are absent, and no much larger clonotype sits a single base away.

The immunoSEQ Assay, a bias-controlled multiplex PCR, was used to amplify TCRbeta CDR3 regions from genomic DNA. In the source study's methods: Within the assay, amplification of reference gene primers was used to estimate how many nucleated cells each sample contained. Sequence reads were collapsed and filtered to measure the absolute abundance of every unique TCRbeta CDR3 rearrangement. For each sample, productive Simpson clonality was calculated as the square root of Simpson's diversity index over productive rearrangements. This immuneACCESS table, as held by TCRdb, lists in-frame sequences with V and J called but not all clones. Of the missing ones, under half trace to an unresolved V gene in checked studies; the others have no known cause. V and J calls plus clone size are reproduced from that table; the DNA served to infer D and trimming. The sample records about 52,000 clones, about nine tenths of which are singletons. 13% to 15% of the sample comes from the top ten.

This sequence uses TRBV7-6 and TRBJ1-2, with TRBD1 identical over 8 junction bases. Sequenced: peripheral blood. This TCR was sampled from a man aged 65 to 79 with acute or convalescent COVID-19. The CDR3 region has the sequence CASSSVPGQERNYGYTF. The sequence in DNA is TGTGCCAGCAGCTCCGTCCCGGGACAGGAGAGGAACTATGGCTACACCTTC.